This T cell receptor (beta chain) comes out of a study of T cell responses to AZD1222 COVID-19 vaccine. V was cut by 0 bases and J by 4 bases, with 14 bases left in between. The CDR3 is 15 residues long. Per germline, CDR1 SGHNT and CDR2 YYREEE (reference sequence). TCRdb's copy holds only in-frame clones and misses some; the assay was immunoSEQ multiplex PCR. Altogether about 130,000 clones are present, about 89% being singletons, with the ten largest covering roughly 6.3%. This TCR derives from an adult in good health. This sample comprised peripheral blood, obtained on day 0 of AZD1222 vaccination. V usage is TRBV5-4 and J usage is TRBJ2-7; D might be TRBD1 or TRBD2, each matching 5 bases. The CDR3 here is CASSLGLGRVYEQYF. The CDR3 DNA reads TGTGCCAGCAGCTTGGGTCTGGGACGGGTTTACGAGCAGTACTTC.